This T cell receptor (beta chain) was identified during a study of Ad26.COV2.S vaccination and SARS-CoV-2 variants. Study overall: Administration of Ad26.COV2.S was intramuscular, either once or twice 56 days apart.

Specified treatment: about 20 received Ad26.COV2.S at low or high dose, single or two shots; about five received placebo; per-sample allocation not given. Collection of samples fell on day 63 after the first vaccine or placebo injection. The individual, an adult aged 18-55 years, was a donor in Boston. An Ad26 vector was used to express Wuhan-strain SARS-CoV-2 spike as the vaccine. Clones were sequenced by immunoSEQ multiplex PCR, and TCRdb holds only the in-frame ones, with some missing. This table has hundreds of thousands of clones, roughly 90% appearing once. Overall study results and limits: Breadth measured for non-spike TCRs was similar across vaccine and placebo recipients.

Trimming removed 5 bases from V and 0 bases from J, with 16 bases in between. The CDR3 is 16 amino acids. Germline-derived CDR1 and CDR2 are SEHNR and FQNEAQ (reference sequence). Regarding this clone: The antigen is not known.

This chain links TRBV7-9 with TRBJ1-1, with D tentatively TRBD1 (6 bases). The sequence derives from a person between 18 and 60 years old who received the Ad26.COV2.S COVID-19 vaccine or a placebo. Specimen: peripheral blood, collected in a trial of Ad26.COV2.S vaccine versus placebo. The CDR3 DNA reads as TGTGCCAGCAGCCCCACCCCAGGGGAATTGAACACTGAAGCTTTCTTT. This encodes CASSPTPGELNTEAFF.